This section outlines one TCR beta chain sequence together with its context. No antigen is known for it. Base quality data are lacking; no much larger clone is found one base away. Its CDR3 holds 14 amino acids, cysteine through phenylalanine. The read is trimmed to its CDR3 DNA, 42 bases read in frame from base 1. Reading the germline V gene gives CDR1 MGHDK and CDR2 SYGVNS. V is trimmed back by 4 bases and J by 5 bases, and the junction contains 5 bases that no gene match accounts for. TCRbeta CDR3 regions were amplified from genomic DNA using the immunoSEQ Assay, a bias-controlled multiplex PCR. The paper's data handling went like this. Nucleated cell counts per sample were estimated from amplification of reference gene primers within the assay. To quantify the absolute abundance of each unique TCRbeta CDR3 rearrangement, sequence reads were collapsed and filtered. For each sample, productive Simpson clonality was calculated as the square root of Simpson's diversity index over productive rearrangements. The immuneACCESS repertoire file appears here via TCRdb, limited to in-frame rearrangements. These files lack a portion of the clones; in checked studies, under half of the deficit traces to unresolved V genes, and the cause of the others is not known. The V and J calls and clone size come from that table; D and trimming were worked out from the DNA. The sample profile shows 200,000 to 250,000 clones; 70% to 90% of them were found once. The ten biggest clones cover roughly 10% of the sample.

The data were obtained in a study of blood T cell repertoires in COVID-19 (dated by TCRdb to the early 2020s). Turning to the overall study: Samples from collaborators originated in the United States, Italy and Spain and spanned both the acute and convalescent phases of COVID-19. The prospective study material was composed of cDNA or gDNA derived from T cells, B-cell-depleted T cells, or PBMCs. The dataset comprised deeply sampled blood TCRbeta repertoires from subjects exposed to, actively infected with, or recovered from COVID-19. The repertoires were made available in a free public database intended to serve as a resource for research on the immune response to SARS-CoV-2. Samples came from the ongoing ImmuneRACE study (first 160 participants) plus 1,254 subjects from 6 global collaborators. A de-identified subject ID, COVID-19 status, age in years and sex were almost always included in the sample metadata. Where available, HLA class I and class II types were obtained from metadata supplied by the sample provider rather than from assay-based typing.

What the authors observed across the whole study: How much clinical and demographic metadata was included differed by source and by participant, and the metadata was provided uncurated.

In Seattle, one collaborating source enrolled patients while the infection was active and tracked those patients longitudinally over the course of disease. Each collaborating institution followed its own protocols to collect whole blood in K2EDTA tubes. For TCRbeta analysis, collaborators shipped samples as frozen whole blood, isolated PBMCs, or DNA extracted from either of those sample types. The rearrangement joined TRBV25-1 to TRBJ2-1; 7 central bases correspond to TRBD1. The TCR was taken from a woman aged 45-59 years with COVID-19, enrolled during active disease. The sample was peripheral blood. CDR3 loop: CASSVPGQHNEQFF. At the DNA level, the sequence is TGTGCCAGCAGTGTCCCGGGACAGCACAATGAGCAGTTCTTC. Joined to the reference TRBV25-1 and TRBJ2-1 proteins, this CDR3 gives the full variable domain: EADIYQTPRYLVIGTGKKITLECSQTMGHDKMYWYQQDPGMELHLIHYSYGVNSTEKGDLSSESTVSRIRTEHFPLTLESARPSHTSQYLCASSVPGQHNEQFFGPGTRLTVL.